Listed here are 20 T cell receptor beta chains from one sample, sequenced in a study of cytomegalovirus exposure and HLA in healthy donors. Use of 60 Vbeta and 13 Jbeta primers characterized the PCR. Generated by immunoSEQ multiplex PCR, the TCRdb table keeps only in-frame clones and is missing some. The profile shows around 180,000 clones, 77% of them singletons. Material for sequencing was PBMCs. All receptors come from a woman aged 25 to 39 in good health and CMV-seropositive.

The chain recombines TRBV12-5 with TRBJ2-3; TRBD2 matches 15 bases. This CDR3 region has 17 residues. With V trimmed by 3 bases and J by 6 bases, 7 bases remained unmatched. Germline V lookup: CDR1 LGHNT, CDR2 FRNRAP. For the CDR3, the DNA is TGTGCTAGTGGTTTCGCCCCGGGGACTAGCGGGAGGGATACGCAGTATTTT. Its translation is CASGFAPGTSGRDTQYF.

This chain links TRBV7-6 with TRBJ1-1; D perhaps matches TRBD1 (6 bases). The CDR3 loop spans 15 amino acids. V was trimmed by 6 bases and J by 3 bases, leaving 17 bases between them. CDR1 and CDR2 from the germline V gene are SGHVS and FNYEAQ. CDR3 nucleotides: TGTGCCAGCAGAAAAGACAGGTCGGTGGACACTGAAGCTTTCTTT. This encodes CASRKDRSVDTEAFF. Full variable domain (rest looked up from reference TRBV7-6 and TRBJ1-1): GAGVSQSPRYKVTKRGQDVALRCDPISGHVSLYWYRQALGQGPEFLTYFNYEAQQDKSGLPNDRFSAERPEGSISTLTIQRTEQRDSAMYRCASRKDRSVDTEAFFGQGTRLTVV.

V usage is TRBV5-1 and J usage is TRBJ2-1; possible D gene TRBD2, 5 bases. The ends were cut back, 0 bases at V and 8 bases at J, with 18 bases in the middle. In germline, CDR1 is SGHRS, CDR2 YFSETQ. The CDR3 contains 16 residues. The chain's CDR3 is CASSLGSALPADEQFF. The CDR3 bases are TGCGCCAGCAGCTTGGGTTCAGCCCTCCCAGCGGATGAGCAGTTCTTC.

V and J are TRBV30 and TRBJ1-4; possibly TRBD1 for D (6 bases). Germline V gene lookup returns CDR1 GTSNPN and CDR2 SVGIG (reference sequence). This CDR3 is built from 15 residues. The V end was cut by 1 base, the J end by 3 bases, with 12 bases between. CDR3 in DNA: TGTGCCTGGAGTGACACAGGGTCGGCTAATGAAAAACTGTTTTTT. It is translated as CAWSDTGSANEKLFF.

The rearrangement links TRBV18 to TRBJ1-1; 8 bases map to TRBD1. J was trimmed by 7 bases and V by 4 bases; bases with no gene match: 17. This CDR3 has 17 amino acids. Germline assignment: CDR1 KGHSH and CDR2 LQKENI. The CDR3 sequence is CASSRITISGTGIEAFF. The CDR3 nucleotides are TGTGCCAGCTCACGGATTACGATTTCCGGGACAGGAATTGAAGCTTTCTTT. Full variable domain (remainder filled in from reference TRBV18 and TRBJ1-1): NAGVMQNPRHLVRRRGQEARLRCSPMKGHSHVYWYRQLPEEGLKFMVYLQKENIIDESGMPKERFSAEFPKEGPSILRIQQVVRGDSAAYFCASSRITISGTGIEAFFGQGTRLTVV.

This clone was detected a few times. The V call is TRBV27, the J call TRBJ2-2; D possibly corresponds to TRBD1 (6 bases). CDR3 size: 15 residues. Germline V gene lookup returns CDR1 MNHEY and CDR2 SMNVEV (reference sequence). Trimming stripped 2 bases from V and 5 bases from J, with 12 bases between. Here the CDR3 reads CASSLGQGSTGELFF. For the CDR3, the DNA is TGTGCCAGCAGTTTAGGGCAGGGGAGTACCGGGGAGCTGTTTTTT.

J is TRBJ2-6 and V is TRBV4-3; 16 nucleotides match TRBD2. V was pared by 5 bases and J by 0 bases, with 4 bases of the junction left unmatched. Germline CDR1 and CDR2: LGHNA and YSLEER. The length of the CDR3 is 19 residues. CDR3 residues: CASSAGLAGGDSGANVLTF. CDR3 DNA sequence: TGCGCCAGCAGCGCGGGACTAGCGGGAGGGGACTCTGGGGCCAACGTCCTGACTTTC.

This clone has more than one count but fewer than ten. The rearrangement joins TRBV21-1 to TRBJ1-5. TRBV21-1 is an annotated pseudogene. There are 14 residues in the CDR3. CDR3 bases: TGTGCCAGCAGCAGGGTTTCGGAGAATCAGCCCCAGCATTTT. Its translation: CASSRVSENQPQHF.

This clone was seen a handful of times. The genes are TRBV7-9 and TRBJ2-5, with 7 bases lining up with TRBD1. The V gene end was trimmed by 4 bases and the J gene end by 7 bases; junction bases not matched to a gene: 9. Germline lookup yields CDR1 SEHNR and CDR2 FQNEAQ (reference sequence). The CDR3 runs to 14 residues. The CDR3 coding sequence is TGTGCCAGCAGCTCGGACAGGTCCGCGGGGACCCAGTACTTC. As protein: CASSSDRSAGTQYF.

This clone has only one observation. V usage is TRBV19 and J usage is TRBJ1-1; no reliable D call. CDR1 is LNHDA and CDR2 is SQIVND in the germline V gene (reference sequence). Trimming left V 5 bases short and J 1 base short, with 11 bases between. CDR3 length equals 14 residues. CDR3 bases: TGTGCCAGTAGTTCCTTCACAGCGAACACTGAAGCTTTCTTT. Its protein is CASSSFTANTEAFF.

V usage is TRBV30 and J usage is TRBJ1-1; weak D call: TRBD1 (5 bases). The CDR3 totals 14 residues. V was clipped by 0 bases and J by 5 bases, with 13 bases between them. In germline, CDR1 is GTSNPN, CDR2 SVGIG (reference sequence). The chain's CDR3 is CAWSVRRGSTEAFF. CDR3 nucleotide sequence: TGTGCCTGGAGTGTAAGACGGGGGAGTACTGAAGCTTTCTTT. Full variable domain (outside the CDR3, taken from reference TRBV30 and TRBJ1-1): SQTIHQWPATLVQPVGSPLSLECTVEGTSNPNLYWYRQAAGRGLQLLFYSVGIGQISSEVPQNLSASRPQDRQFILSSKKLLLSDSGFYLCAWSVRRGSTEAFFGQGTRLTVV.

V usage is TRBV28 and J usage is TRBJ1-5; possibly TRBD1 for D (6 bases). From germline, CDR1 is MDHEN and CDR2 SYDVKM. The CDR3 has 17 amino acids. Trimming pared 6 bases from V and 0 bases from J, leaving 18 bases between. CDR3 loop: CASRGPGHLYSNQPQHF. CDR3 coding DNA: TGTGCCAGCAGGGGACCGGGACACCTATATAGCAATCAGCCCCAGCATTTT.

This clone occurred a few times. The chain recombines TRBV9 with TRBJ2-7; 10 bases line up with TRBD1. V shed 1 base and J 5 bases; nucleotides not matched to a gene: 6. Germline V gene lookup returns CDR1 SGDLS and CDR2 YYNGEE. This CDR3 spans 15 amino acids. The CDR3 DNA is TGTGCCAGCAGCGTATCGACAGGGGGCTCAAACGAGCAGTACTTC. Its translation is CASSVSTGGSNEQYF.

This clone was detected only a few times. The chain couples TRBV27 to TRBJ2-3, with a weak D call TRBD2 (7 bases). Trimming cost V 7 bases and J 2 bases, with 13 bases left between them. The CDR3 covers 14 residues. CDR1 is MNHEY and CDR2 is SMNVEV in the germline V gene (reference sequence). CDR3: CASTPGGLTDTQYF. The CDR3 DNA reads as TGTGCCAGCACACCCGGGGGGCTCACAGATACGCAGTATTTT.

For this clone: This sample also contains other DNA sequences that code for the same CDR3. The chain combines TRBV7-3 with TRBJ2-3; D unresolved. CDR1 and CDR2 from the germline V gene are SGHTA and FQGTGA. Deletions cut 2 bases from V and 6 bases from J, with 6 bases between. There are 12 residues in the CDR3. The CDR3 is CASSLSGDTQYF. The DNA of the CDR3 is TGTGCCAGCAGCTTATCCGGGGATACGCAGTATTTT.

The chain employs TRBV20-1 and TRBJ1-2; TRBD1 matches at 7 bases. The V gene end was trimmed by 3 bases and the J gene end by 8 bases; junction bases not matched to a gene: 3. This CDR3 is 11 amino acids long. Per germline, CDR1 DFQATT and CDR2 SNEGSKA (reference sequence). The CDR3, as DNA: TGCAGTGCTAGGGGACAGTACGGCTACACCTTC. Translated: CSARGQYGYTF.

This sequence joins TRBV13 and TRBJ2-7; 9 bases line up with TRBD1. The trim removed 5 bases at V and 0 bases at J, leaving 8 bases unmatched. The CDR3 covers 16 residues. CDR1 is PRHDT, CDR2 FYEKMQ, per germline (reference sequence). CDR3 residues: CASSHGPGQGSYEQYF. The CDR3 region has the DNA TGTGCCAGCAGCCACGGACCGGGACAGGGCTCCTACGAGCAGTACTTC.

The rearrangement uses TRBV27 and TRBJ1-2; weak D call: TRBD1 (6 bases). Between the trimmed V and J ends, which lost 6 bases and 7 bases, there was a span of 15 bases. The germline CDR1 and CDR2 sequences are MNHEY and SMNVEV (reference sequence). The CDR3 sequence is 13 residues long. The CDR3 here is CASRQGREGGYTF. CDR3 coding DNA: TGTGCCAGCAGGCAGGGGAGGGAAGGTGGCTACACCTTC.

This chain joins TRBV28 and TRBJ1-2; 9 positions match TRBD1. CDR1 is MDHEN and CDR2 is SYDVKM in the germline V gene. The CDR3 has 14 amino acids. With V trimmed by 6 bases and J by 3 bases, 5 bases remained unmatched. CDR3 in amino acids: CASSPQGAYYGYTF. The CDR3 DNA reads as TGTGCCAGCAGCCCACAGGGGGCGTACTATGGCTACACCTTC.

The J gene is TRBJ2-5, the V gene TRBV29-1; 7 bases are a match to TRBD1. The CDR3 consists of 14 residues. Germline trimming cut 6 bases from V and 1 base from J; bases unmatched to any gene: 8. Germline V gives CDR1 SQVTM, CDR2 ANQGSEA. The CDR3 sequence is CSVDTGATQETQYF. CDR3 DNA sequence: TGCAGCGTGGATACAGGGGCCACCCAAGAGACCCAGTACTTC.